Listed below are T cell receptor beta chains from one sample, sequenced in a study of shared clonotypes between healthy human individuals. TCRdb's table, derived via immunoSEQ multiplex PCR, lists solely in-frame clones and lacks some. The sample shows a few million clones, around 95% of them seen only once. The sequenced sample consisted of naive CD8+ T cells from PBMCs. These receptors came from a young man in good health. Some clones in this sample may be carry-over from other donors' samples. CDR3s leave out the opening cysteine and the closing phenylalanine or tryptophan. The order of the fields is V gene, J gene, CDR3 protein.

>TRBV19|TRBJ2-1
ASSIGTGGTYNEQF
>TRBV5-8|TRBJ1-5
ASSLDILGDQPQH
>TRBV28|TRBJ2-2
ASNNNNGELF
>TRBV15|TRBJ1-5
ATSEDYSNQPQH
>TRBV9|TRBJ2-3
ASSVGRGTGNVFTDTQY
>TRBV2|TRBJ2-5
ASRTGTSGNAGVTQY
>TRBV27|TRBJ2-1
ASSLRDSDNEQF
>TRBV27|TRBJ2-7
ASSSGQGDYEQY
>TRBV5-6|TRBJ2-7
ASSLGQGHYPYEQY
>TRBV7-9|TRBJ2-4
ASSNLGGEGLELGIQY
>TRBV9|TRBJ1-2
ASSEGTVEDYGYT
>TRBV27|TRBJ1-2
ASSLSGGYGYT
>TRBV6-5|TRBJ2-3
ASSQQGLFRNTQY
>TRBV5-4|TRBJ2-5
ASSPERGAQETQY
>TRBV30|TRBJ1-1
AWTDGLGINTEAF
>TRBV29-1|TRBJ1-5
SVRIGPTQH
>TRBV6-1|TRBJ1-1
ASSEAGLTSRAF
>TRBV10-1|TRBJ2-1
ASRLTEDVF
>TRBV6-6|TRBJ2-7
ASSYPRQESYEQY
>TRBV25-1|TRBJ1-1
ASSPGVRTEAF
>TRBV27|TRBJ2-4
ASSLSQGGAKNIQY
>TRBV19|TRBJ1-1
ASSWGGSEAF
>TRBV4-3|TRBJ2-1
ASSQNTYTGGKLYNEQF
>TRBV10-3|TRBJ2-7
AISGTGYSYEQY
>TRBV9|TRBJ2-5
ASSVAGGNQETQY
>TRBV27|TRBJ2-7
ASSVQGALSYEQY
>TRBV9|TRBJ2-1
ASSEAVTLYNEQF
>TRBV5-4|TRBJ2-7
ASSLGAGEAAYEQY
>TRBV6-1|TRBJ2-7
ASYPGPFLAEQY
>TRBV4-1|TRBJ1-2
ASSQEVVINYGYT
>TRBV10-3|TRBJ2-7
AISESSGRGYEQY
>TRBV4-1|TRBJ2-2
ASSPWGAATGELF
>TRBV6-5|TRBJ2-1
ASSYSSYSYNEQF
>TRBV10-1|TRBJ2-3
ASSESRPTDTQY
>TRBV6-6|TRBJ1-1
ASSSPPPARETEAF
>TRBV25-1|TRBJ2-5
ASSERRLQETQY
>TRBV13|TRBJ2-7
ASSSTLAGGTPLGEQY
>TRBV19|TRBJ2-5
ASSIGSGGETQY
>TRBV13|TRBJ2-2
ASSDGPQGPTGELF
>TRBV28|TRBJ2-7
ASSFSGEGEQY
>TRBV5-1|TRBJ2-7
AGSEDYYYEQY
>TRBV28|TRBJ2-7
ASSFRTGSYEQY
>TRBV27|TRBJ2-1
ASSLLRTDEQF
>TRBV29-1|TRBJ2-2
SPTGQPTGELF
>TRBV5-6|TRBJ2-1
ASSSPQGRLGNEQF
>TRBV27|TRBJ2-7
ASSLRWTGGRVPYEQY
>TRBV28|TRBJ1-4
ASSFITELF
>TRBV5-1|TRBJ1-1
ASSLGPVAF
>TRBV21-1|TRBJ1-4
ASSNRGPRGEKLF
>TRBV6-5|TRBJ2-7
ASSPGLGTYEQY
>TRBV11-2|TRBJ1-1
ASSLGLGRVENTEAF
>TRBV29-1|TRBJ2-7
SVELRGQYTYEQY
>TRBV27|TRBJ1-4
ASSSSTGLFEKLF
>TRBV2|TRBJ1-5
ASSDLKQPQH
>TRBV27|TRBJ2-7
ASSLIGTPSSYEQY
>TRBV27|TRBJ2-7
ASSVGQVGYEQY
>TRBV6-1|TRBJ2-7
ASSELELLAGDYEQY
>TRBV7-9|TRBJ2-7
ASSSSKISSGAYEQY
>TRBV4-1|TRBJ2-7
ASSPQGQGFFYEQY
>TRBV4-2|TRBJ2-1
ASSQGGFSYNEQF